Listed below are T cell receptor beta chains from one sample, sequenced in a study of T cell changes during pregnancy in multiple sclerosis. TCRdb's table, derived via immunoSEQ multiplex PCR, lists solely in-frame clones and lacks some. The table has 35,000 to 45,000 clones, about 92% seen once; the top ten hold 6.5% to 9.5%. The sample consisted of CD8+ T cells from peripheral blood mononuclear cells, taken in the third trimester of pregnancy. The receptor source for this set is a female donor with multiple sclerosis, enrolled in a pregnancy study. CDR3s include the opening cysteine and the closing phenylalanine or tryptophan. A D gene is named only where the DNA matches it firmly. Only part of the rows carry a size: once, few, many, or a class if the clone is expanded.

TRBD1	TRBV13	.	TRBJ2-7	CASSLGRGNSYEQYF	TGTGCCAGCAGCTTAGGCAGGGGGAACTCCTACGAGCAGTACTTC
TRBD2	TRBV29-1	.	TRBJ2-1	CSVEEWSGGAKGEQFF	TGCAGCGTTGAAGAGTGGAGCGGGGGGGCTAAGGGTGAGCAGTTCTTC
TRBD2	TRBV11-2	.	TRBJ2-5	CASSLGRGGRETQYF	TGTGCCAGCAGCTTAGGGCGGGGGGGCCGGGAGACCCAGTACTTC
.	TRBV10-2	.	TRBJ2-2	CASSPMSGDTGELFF	TGCGCCAGCAGTCCCATGTCGGGTGACACCGGGGAGCTGTTTTTT
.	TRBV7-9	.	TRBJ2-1	CASSPRQSGMDNEQFF	TGTGCCAGCAGCCCACGTCAGAGCGGAATGGACAATGAGCAGTTCTTC
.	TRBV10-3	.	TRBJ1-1	CAITPSPNTEAFF	TGTGCCATCACCCCGTCCCCCAACACTGAAGCTTTCTTT
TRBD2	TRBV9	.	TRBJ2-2	CASSTRSGTSGGPTTGELFF	TGTGCCAGCAGCACACGATCCGGGACTAGCGGGGGGCCTACCACCGGGGAGCTGTTTTTT
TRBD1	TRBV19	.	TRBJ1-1	CASSDRHRGTEAFF	TGTGCCAGTAGTGACCGGCACAGGGGCACTGAAGCTTTCTTT
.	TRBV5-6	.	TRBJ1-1	CASSLRDNTEAFF	TGTGCCAGCAGCTTGCGGGATAACACTGAAGCTTTCTTT
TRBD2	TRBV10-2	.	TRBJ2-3	CASSESSSAGGPADTQYF	TGCGCCAGCAGTGAATCATCCTCGGCGGGGGGGCCCGCAGATACGCAGTATTTT
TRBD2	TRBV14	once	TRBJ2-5	CASSPVGGTLQETQYF	TGTGCCAGCAGCCCCGTCGGGGGGACTCTTCAAGAGACCCAGTACTTC
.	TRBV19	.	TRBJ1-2	CASSIAGFNNNYGYTF	TGTGCCAGTAGTATAGCGGGATTTAATAATAACTATGGCTACACCTTC
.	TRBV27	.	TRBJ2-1	CASSFNGRSPYNEQFF	TGTGCCAGCAGTTTTAACGGCCGGAGCCCCTACAATGAGCAGTTCTTC
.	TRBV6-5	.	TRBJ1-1	CASSYRDMEESEAFF	TGTGCCAGCAGCTACCGGGACATGGAGGAGAGTGAAGCTTTCTTT
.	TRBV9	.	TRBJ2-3	CASSVGGGAVDTQYF	TGTGCCAGCAGCGTAGGTGGGGGGGCGGTAGATACGCAGTATTTT
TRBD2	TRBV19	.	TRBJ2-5	CASSPLLTSGQETQYF	TGTGCCAGTAGTCCCCTGCTGACTAGCGGACAAGAGACCCAGTACTTC
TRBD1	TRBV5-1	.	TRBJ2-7	CASSLGTGYTYEQYF	TGCGCCAGCAGCTTAGGGACAGGGTATACCTACGAGCAGTACTTC
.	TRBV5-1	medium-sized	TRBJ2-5	CASSLGGGASETQYF	TGCGCCAGCAGCTTGGGTGGGGGGGCTTCAGAGACCCAGTACTTC
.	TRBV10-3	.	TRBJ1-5	CAISESTTAQHF	TGTGCCATCAGTGAGTCTACCACGGCCCAGCATTTT
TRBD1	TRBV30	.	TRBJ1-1	CAWNRGREGIEAFF	TGTGCCTGGAACAGGGGGCGGGAAGGGATTGAAGCTTTCTTT
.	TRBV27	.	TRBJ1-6	CASSLSIGAAMDSPLHF	TGTGCCAGCAGTTTATCGATAGGGGCGGCTATGGATTCACCCCTCCACTTT
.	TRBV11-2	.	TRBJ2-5	CASSLDAGYQETQYF	TGTGCCAGCAGCTTAGATGCAGGGTACCAAGAGACCCAGTACTTC
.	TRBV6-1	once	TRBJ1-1	CASSEPEQGSEAFF	TGTGCCAGCAGTGAACCAGAACAGGGATCAGAAGCTTTCTTT
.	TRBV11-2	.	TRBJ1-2	CASSPGGSYGYTF	TGTGCCAGCAGCCCCGGGGGTTCATATGGCTACACCTTC
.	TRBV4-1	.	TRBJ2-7	CASSQVTPEYEQYF	TGCGCCAGCAGCCAAGTTACCCCCGAGTACGAGCAGTACTTC
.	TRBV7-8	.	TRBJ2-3	CASRPTSSGTDTQYF	TGTGCCAGCAGACCGACTAGTTCGGGCACAGATACGCAGTATTTT
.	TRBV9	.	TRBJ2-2	CASSGSTGELFF	TGTGCTAGCTCAGGGTCAACCGGGGAGCTGTTTTTT
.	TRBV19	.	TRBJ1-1	CATKWALRGMNTEAFF	TGTGCCACGAAATGGGCCCTCCGGGGGATGAACACTGAAGCTTTCTTT
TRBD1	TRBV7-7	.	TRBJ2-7	CASSQDRDPRYEQYF	TGTGCTAGCAGCCAGGACAGGGACCCACGCTACGAGCAGTACTTC
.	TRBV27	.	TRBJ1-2	CASSPGGAAYGYTF	TGTGCCAGCAGCCCCGGGGGAGCCGCCTATGGCTACACCTTC
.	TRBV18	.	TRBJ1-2	CASYTLDGYTF	TGTGCCAGCTACACCTTGGATGGCTACACCTTC
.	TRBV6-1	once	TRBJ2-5	CASSYGETQYF	TGTGCCAGCAGTTACGGGGAGACCCAGTACTTC
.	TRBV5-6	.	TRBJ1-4	CASSLVKVPREKLFF	TGTGCCAGCAGCTTGGTGAAGGTCCCGAGGGAAAAACTGTTTTTT
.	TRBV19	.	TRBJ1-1	CASSAVVNTEAFF	TGTGCCAGTTCGGCGGTGGTGAACACTGAAGCTTTCTTT
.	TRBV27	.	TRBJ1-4	CASCRVGEKLFF	TGTGCCAGCTGCAGGGTAGGAGAAAAACTGTTTTTT
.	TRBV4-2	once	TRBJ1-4	CASSVTLGLTNEKLFF	TGTGCCAGCAGCGTAACCCTTGGCCTAACTAATGAAAAACTGTTTTTT
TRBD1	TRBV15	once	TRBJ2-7	CATKNDRGSEEEQYF	TGTGCCACGAAAAACGACAGGGGTTCCGAGGAAGAGCAGTACTTC